The clone carrying this T cell receptor beta chain was counted at least ten times. This sample stems from a study of human T cells and chemical hapten exposure. The CDR3 is 13 residues long. Between the trimmed V and J ends, which lost 2 bases and 5 bases, there was a span of 10 bases. The germline gives CDR1 LGHDT, CDR2 YNNKEL (reference sequence). Each CDR3 protein gets one entry after TCRdb re-called the RACE reads with MiXCR. Seen here are about 77,000 distinct CDR3 sequences, about 8.6% observed once, and the top ten hold around 1.7%. Time point: healthy volunteer bleed at 6 weeks. Unfractionated whole blood was the source from which total RNA was extracted.

This clonotype originated in a female donor in good health. Some clones in this sample may be carry-over from other donors' samples. Sequencing input: whole blood. The genes are TRBV3-1 and TRBJ2-7, with D hard to call. As DNA, the CDR3 is TGTGCCAGCAGCCAACCGAATCGTAACGAGCAGTACTTC. Amino acid sequence: CASSQPNRNEQYF.